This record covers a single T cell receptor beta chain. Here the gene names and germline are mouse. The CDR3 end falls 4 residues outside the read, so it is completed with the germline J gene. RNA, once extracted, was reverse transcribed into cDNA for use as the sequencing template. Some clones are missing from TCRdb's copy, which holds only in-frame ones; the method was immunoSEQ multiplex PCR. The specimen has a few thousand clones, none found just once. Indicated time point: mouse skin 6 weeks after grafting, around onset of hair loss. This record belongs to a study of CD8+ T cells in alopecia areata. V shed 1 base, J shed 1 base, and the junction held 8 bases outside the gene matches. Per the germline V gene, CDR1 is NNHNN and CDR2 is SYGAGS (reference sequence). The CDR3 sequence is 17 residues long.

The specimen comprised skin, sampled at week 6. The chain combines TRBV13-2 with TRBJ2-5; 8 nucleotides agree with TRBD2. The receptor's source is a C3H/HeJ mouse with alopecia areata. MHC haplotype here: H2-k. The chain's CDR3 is CASGDFGGGADQDTQYF. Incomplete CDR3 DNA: TGTGCCAGCGGTGATTTTGGGGGGGGCGCGGACCAAGAC.